The clone carrying this T cell receptor beta chain appeared many times. TCRdb reprocessed the 5' RACE reads via MiXCR and lists one record per CDR3 protein. The data contain 200,000 to 300,000 distinct CDR3 sequences, approximately 3.5% of them seen just once; the ten biggest clones take up about a fifth. The data are from a study of T cells after yellow fever vaccination. Source: PBMCs, taken 15 days after the yellow fever booster vaccination. This sequence was found in a man aged 18 to 30 who received the YFV17D yellow fever vaccine.

The DNA of the CDR3 is TGTGCCAGCAGTTTATCGGTCACGGGGGCCTACACAGATACGCAGTATTTT. Encoded protein: CASSLSVTGAYTDTQYF. V usage is TRBV27 and J usage is TRBJ2-3; either TRBD1 or TRBD2 may fit D (6 bases each). Between the trimmed V and J ends, which lost 0 bases and 2 bases, there was a span of 15 bases. The germline V gene has CDR1 MNHEY and CDR2 SMNVEV (reference sequence). The CDR3 extends over 17 amino acids.